This T cell receptor beta chain appears in the sequencing data of a study of CD8+ T cells in alopecia areata. Treatment meaning: oral pan-JAK inhibitor, 5-10 mg twice daily. Sorted out of PBMCs were CD4+ T cells and CD8+ T cells. CDR1 LNHDA and CDR2 SQIVND come from the germline V gene (reference sequence). Trimming left V 6 bases short and J 7 bases short, with 15 bases between. CDR3 length: 13 amino acids. This clone was detected only a few times. Extraction and reverse transcription of RNA yielded cDNA as the sequencing template. Sequenced by immunoSEQ multiplex PCR; TCRdb stores in-frame clones only, minus some. The profile shows around 180,000 clones, around three fifths of them singletons.

The chain combines TRBV19 with TRBJ1-1; D is possibly TRBD1 (5 bases). The starting material was CD4+ T cells sorted from blood, obtained at week 49, from a patient treated with tofacitinib. The receptor was isolated from a human donor with alopecia areata. The CDR3 sequence is CASSATATYEAFF. The CDR3 DNA is TGTGCCAGTAGCGCGACAGCCACCTATGAAGCTTTCTTT. The full variable domain, its missing parts supplied by reference TRBV19 and TRBJ1-1, is DGGITQSPKYLFRKEGQNVTLSCEQNLNHDAMYWYRQDPGQGLRLIYYSQIVNDFQKGDIAEGYSVSREKKESFPLTVTSAQKNPTAFYLCASSATATYEAFFGQGTRLTVV.